These T cell receptor beta chains were read from a single sample in a study of PD-1 blockade in classical Hodgkin lymphoma. Clones were read by immunoSEQ multiplex PCR, and TCRdb kept only the in-frame ones, dropping some. The table includes 90,000 to 140,000 clones, approximately 89% detected once. Specimen: peripheral blood mononuclear cells (PBMCs), collected before the fourth cycle of nivolumab. These receptors came from a human donor with classical Hodgkin lymphoma. CDR3s include the opening cysteine and the closing phenylalanine or tryptophan. The D gene is left open where the match is weak. Clone size is shown for a subset of rows, as once, few, many or a class of expanded clone.

V gene	J gene	clone size	D gene	CDR3 DNA	CDR3 protein
TRBV5-1	TRBJ2-5	NA	TRBD2	TGCGCCAGCAGAAAAGGGGGGACTAGCGGGAGCGGAGAGACCCAGTACTTC	CASRKGGTSGSGETQYF
TRBV5-6	TRBJ1-2	NA	NA	TGTGCCAGCAGCTGGGACTCGGGTGGCTACACCTTC	CASSWDSGGYTF
TRBV7-9	TRBJ2-3	NA	TRBD2	TGTGCCAGCAGCCCGGGACTAGCGGGAGGACGCACAGATACGCAGTATTTT	CASSPGLAGGRTDTQYF
TRBV5-4	TRBJ2-3	NA	NA	TGTGCCAGTGCGGTCGGGGCGGGAGATACGCAGTATTTT	CASAVGAGDTQYF
TRBV28	TRBJ1-1	NA	NA	TGTGCCAGCAGGCGGACAGTCCTTGAAGCTTTCTTT	CASRRTVLEAFF
TRBV27	TRBJ2-6	NA	NA	TGTGCCAGCAGTCCTTCTGGGGCCAACGTCCTGACTTTC	CASSPSGANVLTF
TRBV7-2	TRBJ2-5	once	TRBD1	TGTGCCAGCAGTTCCGACAGGGGAGAGACCCAGTACTTC	CASSSDRGETQYF
TRBV6-1	TRBJ2-3	NA	NA	TGTGCCAGCAGCCGAGCGCCCCGGGTAGATACGCAGTATTTT	CASSRAPRVDTQYF
TRBV5-1	TRBJ2-7	NA	NA	TGCGCCAGCAGCTTTTCCAGCTACTACGAGCAGTACTTC	CASSFSSYYEQYF
TRBV6-1	TRBJ2-7	NA	TRBD1	TGTGCCAGCACCATAGACAGGGTCGAGCAGTACTTC	CASTIDRVEQYF
TRBV13	TRBJ2-1	NA	NA	TGTGCCAGCAGCTTTGGTAGGGACCTCCACTACAATGAGCAGTTCTTC	CASSFGRDLHYNEQFF
TRBV2	TRBJ2-2	NA	TRBD2	TGTGCCAGCAGTGAGGCTAGCGGAGCCACCGGGGAGCTGTTTTTT	CASSEASGATGELFF
TRBV4-1	TRBJ1-1	NA	NA	TGCGCCAGCAGTTACCAACCGAACACTGAAGCTTTCTTT	CASSYQPNTEAFF
TRBV6-6	TRBJ1-5	NA	NA	TGTGCCAGCAATTCAGGGGAGAAGCCCCAGCATTTT	CASNSGEKPQHF
TRBV10-1	TRBJ1-5	NA	NA	TGCGCCAGCAGTGAAAGGGGAGGTCAGCCCCAGCATTTT	CASSERGGQPQHF
TRBV19	TRBJ2-7	NA	NA	TGTGCCAGTAGTATGCCGGGGCGGGATAAGCAGTACTTC	CASSMPGRDKQYF
TRBV30	TRBJ2-3	NA	TRBD2	TGTGCCTGGAGTCAGACTAGCTGGGCAGATACGCAGTATTTT	CAWSQTSWADTQYF
TRBV19	TRBJ2-5	NA	NA	TGTGCCAGTAGTCCGGGACAAGGAAGGGAGACCCAGTACTTC	CASSPGQGRETQYF
TRBV5-1	TRBJ2-7	NA	NA	TGCGCCAGCAGCTTCGCCCAACGGGAATTGAGCTCCTACGAGCAGTACTTC	CASSFAQRELSSYEQYF
TRBV7-8	TRBJ2-1	NA	NA	TGTGCCAGCAGCGGGCAGTTATACAATGAGCAGTTCTTC	CASSGQLYNEQFF
TRBV13	TRBJ2-1	NA	TRBD1	TGTGCCACCCCCGGACAGGGGGCCGGCAATGAGCAGTTCTTC	CATPGQGAGNEQFF
TRBV19	TRBJ2-7	NA	NA	TGTGCCAGTAATCCGTTTAGACAGACACAGAGCTCCTACGAGCAGTACTTC	CASNPFRQTQSSYEQYF
TRBV9	TRBJ2-1	NA	NA	TGTGCCAGCAGAGCTATAGGGGTTGGTGGCAATGAGCAGTTCTTC	CASRAIGVGGNEQFF
TRBV28	TRBJ1-2	once	NA	TGTGCCAGCAGTTCGATGAGACTCGTCCTTCCCTATGGCTACACCTTC	CASSSMRLVLPYGYTF
TRBV11-3	TRBJ2-1	NA	TRBD2	TGTGCCAGCAGCACAGGGACTAGCGGAAATCCCTCCTACAATGAGCAGTTCTTC	CASSTGTSGNPSYNEQFF
TRBV5-1	TRBJ1-4	NA	TRBD1	TGCGCCAGCAGCCGACAGGGGGTTCGGGATGAAAAACTGTTTTTT	CASSRQGVRDEKLFF
TRBV11-2	TRBJ2-7	NA	NA	TGTGCCAGCAGCCTCACAGGGCCCGAGCAGTACTTC	CASSLTGPEQYF
TRBV7-2	TRBJ1-2	NA	TRBD1	TGTGCCAGCGCGACCGGGACAGGGCTCTATGGCTACACCTTC	CASATGTGLYGYTF
TRBV7-9	TRBJ1-2	NA	NA	TGTGCCAGCAGCTTCGTGGGGGATGGCTACACCTTC	CASSFVGDGYTF
TRBV7-2	TRBJ2-1	NA	TRBD2	TGTGCCAGCAGCCTATGGACTAGCGAGTACAATGAGCAGTTCTTC	CASSLWTSEYNEQFF
TRBV5-1	TRBJ1-1	NA	NA	TGCGCCAGCTCCGACGGAGGTTTTGAAGCTTTCTTT	CASSDGGFEAFF
TRBV19	TRBJ2-2	NA	TRBD1	TGTGCCAGTAGGCCGGGACAGGGTTGGACCGGGGAGCTGTTTTTT	CASRPGQGWTGELFF
TRBV5-4	TRBJ1-2	NA	NA	TGTGCCAGCAGGCCATATGACAGATATGGCTACACCTTC	CASRPYDRYGYTF
TRBV20-1	TRBJ2-7	NA	NA	TGCAGTGCTATTTCGACCTACGAGCAGTACTTC	CSAISTYEQYF
TRBV6-5	TRBJ2-3	NA	NA	TGTGCCAGCAGTAACCCCGGTGGAGATACGCAGTATTTT	CASSNPGGDTQYF
TRBV11-2	TRBJ2-7	NA	NA	TGTGCCAGCAGCTTTTCTTTTACGGGACACAACTACGAGCAGTACTTC	CASSFSFTGHNYEQYF
TRBV4-3	TRBJ2-3	NA	NA	TGCGCCAGCAGCCAAGATGTCAACTCGATGCAGTATTTT	CASSQDVNSMQYF
TRBV7-2	TRBJ2-7	NA	NA	TGTGCCAGCAGCTCCCAAACCTCACAAAGATACGAGCAGTACTTC	CASSSQTSQRYEQYF
TRBV9	TRBJ1-3	NA	TRBD1	TGTGCCAGCAGCGGGGGGACAGGCTCTGGAAACACCATATATTTT	CASSGGTGSGNTIYF
TRBV4-1	TRBJ1-2	NA	NA	TGCGCCAGCAGCCAAGTAGGACAGTCTCCTGGCTATGGCTACACCTTC	CASSQVGQSPGYGYTF